This T cell receptor beta chain comes out of a study of technical replicates of blood from a few donors. V was cut by 6 bases and J by 7 bases, with 12 bases left in between. CDR1 and CDR2 (germline): MDHEN, SYDVKM. There are 12 residues in the CDR3. Using immunoSEQ multiplex PCR, the repertoire was profiled, and TCRdb retains in-frame clones only, with some absent. This table has about 75,000 clones, approximately 97% appearing once. Sample: T cells isolated from PBMCs. This rearrangement joins TRBV28 to TRBJ1-2; D not certain. This receptor was identified in a human donor in good health. The DNA for the CDR3 is TGTGCCAGCAGATTAGTAGTTGGTGGCTACACCTTC. It translates to CASRLVVGGYTF.